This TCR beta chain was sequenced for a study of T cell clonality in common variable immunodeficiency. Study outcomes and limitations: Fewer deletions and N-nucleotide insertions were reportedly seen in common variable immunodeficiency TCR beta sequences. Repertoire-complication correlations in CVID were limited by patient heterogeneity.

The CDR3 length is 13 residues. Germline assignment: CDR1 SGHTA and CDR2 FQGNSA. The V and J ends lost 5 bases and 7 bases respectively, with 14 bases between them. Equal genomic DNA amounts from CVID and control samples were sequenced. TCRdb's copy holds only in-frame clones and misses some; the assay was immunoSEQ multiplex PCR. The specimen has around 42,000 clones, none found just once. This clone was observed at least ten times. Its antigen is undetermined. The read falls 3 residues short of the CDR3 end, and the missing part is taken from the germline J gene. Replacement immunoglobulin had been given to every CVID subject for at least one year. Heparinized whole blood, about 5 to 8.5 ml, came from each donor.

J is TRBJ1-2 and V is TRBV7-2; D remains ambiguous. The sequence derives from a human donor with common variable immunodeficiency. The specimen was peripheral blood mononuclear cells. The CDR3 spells CASSIEPVPGYTF. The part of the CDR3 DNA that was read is TGTGCCAGCAGCATCGAACCGGTCCCTGGC.